These 26 T cell receptor beta chains were sequenced from one sample in a study of cytomegalovirus exposure and HLA in healthy donors. Researchers ran the PCR with 60 Vbeta and 13 Jbeta primers. The repertoire was sequenced with immunoSEQ multiplex PCR; TCRdb's copy has only in-frame clones and lacks some. The sample holds fewer than 250,000 clones; about four fifths are singletons and the top ten take approximately 1.8%. Sequenced: PBMCs. These receptors were obtained from a man aged 40-50 years in good health and CMV-seropositive.

The rearrangement uses TRBV7-6 and TRBJ2-7; TRBD1 matches 12 bases. The CDR3 has 16 amino acids. After removal of 5 bases from V and 4 bases from J, the junction contained 9 bases not matched to a gene. Germline V gene data show CDR1 as SGHVS and CDR2 as FNYEAQ. Here the CDR3 DNA reads TGTGCCAGCAGCGGAGGACCGGGACAGGGGGCGTACGAGCAGTACTTC. It is translated as CASSGGPGQGAYEQYF.

The gene calls are TRBV12-5 and TRBJ2-7, with D perhaps matching TRBD1 (6 bases). The CDR3 totals 14 residues. CDR1 and CDR2 from the germline V gene are LGHNT and FRNRAP. V shed 3 bases and J shed 2 bases, with 11 bases lying between them. CDR3 amino acids: CASGLSGAPYEQYF. For the CDR3, the DNA is TGTGCTAGTGGTTTATCAGGGGCCCCCTACGAGCAGTACTTC.

Worth noting for this clone: One junction end does not reproduce the germline sequence, and a read error may be involved. The chain has TRBV9 and TRBJ2-1; 9 bases are shared with TRBD2. This CDR3 comprises 15 residues. From germline, CDR1 is SGDLS and CDR2 YYNGEE. CDR3 residues: CASTVGGGAYNEQFF. In nucleotides, the CDR3 is TGTGCCAGCACCGTAGGCGGGGGGGCCTACAATGAGCAGTTCTTC.

The J gene is TRBJ1-4, the V gene TRBV2, with D maybe TRBD1 (5 bases). Germline CDR1 and CDR2: SNHLY and FYNNEI. The CDR3 totals 15 residues. V was trimmed by 0 bases and J by 8 bases, leaving 13 bases between them. CDR3 protein: CASSEADGAGEKLFF. CDR3 nucleotides: TGTGCCAGCAGTGAAGCGGATGGGGCGGGGGAAAAACTGTTTTTT.

This chain connects TRBV30 to TRBJ2-7, with TRBD2 identical over 13 bases. CDR3 length: 16 residues. V lost 1 base and J lost 6; bases outside the gene matches: 9. Germline CDR1 and CDR2: GTSNPN and SVGIG (reference sequence). CDR3 residues: CAWSALGLAGVSEQYF. The CDR3 region has the DNA TGTGCCTGGAGTGCCCTCGGACTAGCGGGAGTGAGCGAGCAGTACTTC. The full variable domain, in which reference TRBV30 and TRBJ2-7 provide the parts outside the CDR3, is SQTIHQWPATLVQPVGSPLSLECTVEGTSNPNLYWYRQAAGRGLQLLFYSVGIGQISSEVPQNLSASRPQDRQFILSSKKLLLSDSGFYLCAWSALGLAGVSEQYFGPGTRLTVT.

V usage is TRBV7-2 and J usage is TRBJ2-7; perhaps TRBD2 as D (6 bases). Germline-derived CDR1 and CDR2 are SGHTA and FQGNSA. Trimming stripped 8 bases from V and 0 bases from J, with 11 bases between. This CDR3 has 13 amino acids. DNA for the CDR3: TGTGCCAGCGTTCGGGGGTACTCCTACGAGCAGTACTTC. It encodes CASVRGYSYEQYF.

The chain is built from TRBV11-2 and TRBJ2-1; D is perhaps TRBD1 (5 bases). CDR3 size: 12 residues. Germline assignment: CDR1 SGHAT and CDR2 FQNNGV. Deletions cut 9 bases from V and 4 bases from J, with 10 bases between. In DNA form, the CDR3 reads TGTGCCAGTAAAGACAGTTACAATGAGCAGTTCTTC. Its protein product is CASKDSYNEQFF.

This chain links TRBV5-1 with TRBJ2-7; 8 positions match TRBD2. The V gene's germline CDR1 is SGHRS and CDR2 YFSETQ. The CDR3 totals 14 residues. Trimming took 3 bases from V and 5 from J; bases not matched to a gene: 7. The CDR3 region has the DNA TGCGCCAGCAGCTCTCTGCGGGAGGTTCACGAGCAGTACTTC. This codes for CASSSLREVHEQYF.

This chain uses TRBV15 with TRBJ2-7; 10 bases are a match to TRBD2. This CDR3 spans 16 amino acids. The germline V gene has CDR1 LNHNV and CDR2 YYDKDF (reference sequence). The V and J ends lost 1 base and 0 bases, in that order; junction bases with no gene match: 3. The CDR3 loop is CATSRAPSGSSYEQYF. CDR3 DNA sequence: TGTGCCACCAGCAGAGCTCCTAGCGGGAGCTCCTACGAGCAGTACTTC.

The V gene is TRBV6-5, the J gene TRBJ2-5; weak D call: TRBD2 (5 bases). The germline gives CDR1 MNHEY, CDR2 SVGAGI. Trimming took off 7 bases at V and 11 bases at J, with 20 bases between the two ends. The CDR3 length is 13 residues. The CDR3 nucleotides read TGTGCCAGCACAGGTAGCCCCGGACTGAGGCAGTACTTC. Translation gives CASTGSPGLRQYF.

This clone came up once. The chain recombines TRBV30 with TRBJ1-1; D is uncertain. The CDR3 extends over 13 amino acids. Germline assignment: CDR1 GTSNPN and CDR2 SVGIG (reference sequence). Between the trimmed V and J ends, which lost 5 bases and 3 bases, there was a span of 13 bases. DNA of the CDR3: TGTGCCTGGGCCTCTAGGAGGGACACTGAAGCTTTCTTT. This encodes CAWASRRDTEAFF.

This clone was counted a few times. One end of the junction varies from germline; a read error may be responsible. This chain uses TRBV7-9 with TRBJ2-7; no clear D gene. The germline V gene has CDR1 SEHNR and CDR2 FQNEAQ (reference sequence). The CDR3 is made up of 12 amino acids. CDR3 in amino acids: CSSSLSVYEQYF. CDR3 nucleotides: TGTTCCAGCAGCTTGTCCGTCTACGAGCAGTACTTC.

The chain combines TRBV25-1 with TRBJ2-7; 10 nucleotides match TRBD1. There are 16 residues in the CDR3. The germline V gene has CDR1 MGHDK and CDR2 SYGVNS. The ends lost 1 base at V and 5 bases at J; junction bases unmatched: 8. The CDR3 region has the DNA TGTGCCAGCAGTGAATTAGCGGGGACAGGGGAAAACGAGCAGTACTTC. This gives the protein CASSELAGTGENEQYF.

The chain uses TRBV5-6 and TRBJ2-1; TRBD1 matches at 8 bases. Unmatched junction bases numbered 4, after V lost 4 bases and J lost 4 bases. The CDR3 spans 14 residues. Germline-derived CDR1 and CDR2 are SGHDT and YYEEEE. In DNA form, the CDR3 reads TGTGCCAGCAGCCCCCGGGACAGGTACAATGAGCAGTTCTTC. It yields the protein CASSPRDRYNEQFF. The full variable domain, rest sourced from reference TRBV5-6 and TRBJ2-1, is DAGVTQSPTHLIKTRGQQVTLRCSPKSGHDTVSWYQQALGQGPQFIFQYYEEEERQRGNFPDRFSGHQFPNYSSELNVNALLLGDSALYLCASSPRDRYNEQFFGPGTRLTVL.

CDR3 coding DNA: TGTGCCAGCAGCAAAGCTGGGACAGGGAAAAACTATGGCTACACCTTC. The encoded protein is CASSKAGTGKNYGYTF. The chain combines TRBV21-1 with TRBJ1-2; the table's D gene call, TRBD1, was not cross checked with the DNA. TRBV21-1 is a pseudogene. The CDR3 is made up of 16 amino acids.

J is TRBJ1-2 and V is TRBV6-1; D gene ambiguous. CDR3 length: 11 amino acids. The germline V and J ends were trimmed by 2 bases and 12 bases, with 10 bases remaining between them. Germline V lookup: CDR1 MNHNS, CDR2 SASEGT. In nucleotides, the CDR3 is TGTGCCAGCAGTGAATATCCTTTTCACACCTTC. Residues: CASSEYPFHTF.

This clone was counted between two and nine times. V usage is TRBV28 and J usage is TRBJ2-1; 7 nucleotides agree with TRBD1. There are 14 residues in the CDR3. Germline loops: CDR1 MDHEN, CDR2 SYDVKM. The trim removed 6 bases at V and 10 bases at J, leaving 12 bases unmatched. The CDR3 reads CASSHRTGVWEQFF. The CDR3 DNA is TGTGCCAGCAGCCACCGAACAGGGGTTTGGGAGCAGTTCTTC.

CDR3 in amino acids: CACAGGMPNYGYTF. The CDR3 DNA follows: TGTGCCTGTGCAGGGGGAATGCCTAACTATGGCTACACCTTC. The genes are TRBV30 and TRBJ1-2, with 7 bases aligning to TRBD1. Trimming removed 6 bases from V and 0 bases from J; junction bases left unmatched: 7. CDR1 is GTSNPN and CDR2 is SVGIG in the germline V gene (reference sequence). This CDR3 has 14 residues.

Remarks on this clone: Other DNA variants within this sample encode the same CDR3. The gene calls are TRBV7-2 and TRBJ2-5; 10 bases are shared with TRBD2. This CDR3 region has 15 residues. CDR1 and CDR2 from the germline V gene are SGHTA and FQGNSA. The trim removed 2 bases at V and 4 bases at J, leaving 4 bases unmatched. The CDR3 sequence: CASSLLAGVPETQYF. DNA for the CDR3: TGTGCCAGCAGCTTACTAGCGGGAGTCCCAGAGACCCAGTACTTC. Variable domain in full (rest from reference TRBV7-2 and TRBJ2-5): GAGVSQSPSNKVTEKGKDVELRCDPISGHTALYWYRQSLGQGLEFLIYFQGNSAPDKSGLPSDRFSAERTGGSVSTLTIQRTQQEDSAVYLCASSLLAGVPETQYFGPGTRLLVL.

The gene calls are TRBV6-4 and TRBJ1-1; TRBD1 matches at 8 bases. This CDR3 spans 14 amino acids. Germline trimming cut 6 bases from V and 1 base from J; bases unmatched to any gene: 4. Germline values: CDR1 MRHNA, CDR2 SNTAGT. The CDR3 nucleotides are TGTGCCAGCAGGAGGACAGGGCGGAACACTGAAGCTTTCTTT. Translating gives CASRRTGRNTEAFF.

The genes are TRBV28 and TRBJ2-4; maybe TRBD1 (5 bases). This CDR3 contains 14 residues. In germline, CDR1 is MDHEN, CDR2 SYDVKM. This CDR3 is CASSRQLAKNIQYF. Here the CDR3 DNA reads TGTGCTTCTTCTAGACAGCTAGCCAAAAACATTCAGTACTTC.

J is TRBJ2-5 and V is TRBV11-1; 10 nucleotides align to TRBD1. The J call may be wrong; the DNA end is better matched by TRBJ2-7. This CDR3 has 15 amino acids. In germline, CDR1 is SGHAT, CDR2 FQDESV (reference sequence). CDR3 loop: CASSLGQGISYEQYF. CDR3 bases: TGTGCCAGCAGCTTGGGACAGGGGATTTCCTACGAGCAGTACTTC.

The rearrangement links TRBV5-8 to TRBJ2-1; 7 nucleotides agree with TRBD2. The germline V gene has CDR1 SGHTS and CDR2 YDEGEE. With 2 bases clipped from V and 6 bases from J, the junction kept 8 bases outside the gene matches. This CDR3 spans 15 amino acids. The DNA of the CDR3 is TGTGCCAGCAGCTTCAGGCGGGAGCTTGGCAATGAGCAGTTCTTC. Protein: CASSFRRELGNEQFF.

With regard to this clone: One junction end does not reproduce the germline sequence, and a read error may be involved. The genes are TRBV7-7 and TRBJ2-3; D ambiguous. CDR3 size: 14 residues. Germline loops: CDR1 SSHAT, CDR2 FNYEAQ (reference sequence). CDR3 protein: CASSQTSADDTQYF. The CDR3 coding sequence is TGTGCTAGCAGCCAGACCAGCGCTGACGATACGCAGTATTTT.

In this sample, this clone turned up a few times. The chain carries TRBV5-1 and TRBJ2-3; TRBD2 aligns across 7 bases. V shed 4 bases, J shed 0 bases, and the junction held 8 bases outside the gene matches. The CDR3 is 16 amino acids. Germline lookup yields CDR1 SGHRS and CDR2 YFSETQ. CDR3 amino acids: CASSPMGLQSTDTQYF. CDR3 nucleotide sequence: TGCGCCAGCAGCCCGATGGGACTACAGAGCACAGATACGCAGTATTTT.

V is TRBV11-2 and J is TRBJ1-1; tentative D call: TRBD1 (5 bases). Between the trimmed V and J ends, which lost 1 base and 11 bases, there was a span of 17 bases. The V gene's germline CDR1 is SGHAT and CDR2 FQNNGV. This CDR3 is 14 amino acids long. The CDR3 loop reads CASSLGWGVTSAFF. CDR3 nucleotides: TGTGCCAGCAGCTTAGGCTGGGGCGTGACCTCCGCTTTCTTT.